The following is a TCR beta chain sequence with its context. Time point denoted: new active TB diagnosis, blood taken before or within 7 days of starting treatment. The method was immunoSEQ multiplex PCR; TCRdb's version includes in-frame clones alone and lacks a portion of them. The repertoire includes roughly 34,000 clones, about 82% of them detected once, and roughly 5.2% sits in the top ten. The data belong to a study of T cells in tuberculosis. Turning to the study itself: CD1B tetramers identified T cells specific for mycobacterial lipid GMM.

The receptor comes from an adult with tuberculosis. Sequenced material: PBMCs, taken at tuberculosis diagnosis.

CDR3 nucleotide sequence: TGTGCCAGCAGAGGGACAGGGCCCACCTACGAGCAGTACTTC. Residues: CASRGTGPTYEQYF. The V gene is TRBV28, the J gene TRBJ2-7; 9 nucleotides line up with TRBD1. The V and J ends lost 6 bases and 2 bases, in that order; junction bases with no gene match: 5. The CDR3 loop spans 14 amino acids. The germline V gene has CDR1 MDHEN and CDR2 SYDVKM.